This TCR beta chain was recorded in a study of post-analysis software for immune sequencing data. For the study at large: The courses of disease that were included comprised relapsing-remitting, secondary progressive and progressive-relapsing multiple sclerosis.

Comments on this clonotype: Antigen specificity is unknown.

Trimming cost V 7 bases and J 3 bases, with 19 bases left between them. Germline V gene sequence: CDR1 SGDLS, CDR2 YYNGEE. This CDR3 has 15 amino acids. Study-level findings and limits: Controls had lower frequencies than patients of 4 or 5 TRBV segments, which included TRBV5-6, TRBV5-1 and TRBV20-1. Samples sharing a preparation batch grouped tightly together when assessed by F measure. Controls' normalized Chao1 diversity significantly exceeded that of multiple sclerosis patients.

Carried by the TCR beta cDNA libraries were unique molecular identifiers. Via MiXCR, TCRdb re-called the PCR reads, giving one row per CDR3 protein. The data show fewer than 900,000 distinct CDR3 sequences, roughly 46% seen once. The clonotype was recovered from a girl aged 10 to 17 with multiple sclerosis. Sequences were obtained from blood. The chain uses TRBV9 and TRBJ1-2; a weak D match, TRBD1 (6 bases). CDR3 coding DNA: TGTGCCAGCTCCCCTTGGCAGGGGATCGACTATGGCTACACCTTC. Translating it yields CASSPWQGIDYGYTF.